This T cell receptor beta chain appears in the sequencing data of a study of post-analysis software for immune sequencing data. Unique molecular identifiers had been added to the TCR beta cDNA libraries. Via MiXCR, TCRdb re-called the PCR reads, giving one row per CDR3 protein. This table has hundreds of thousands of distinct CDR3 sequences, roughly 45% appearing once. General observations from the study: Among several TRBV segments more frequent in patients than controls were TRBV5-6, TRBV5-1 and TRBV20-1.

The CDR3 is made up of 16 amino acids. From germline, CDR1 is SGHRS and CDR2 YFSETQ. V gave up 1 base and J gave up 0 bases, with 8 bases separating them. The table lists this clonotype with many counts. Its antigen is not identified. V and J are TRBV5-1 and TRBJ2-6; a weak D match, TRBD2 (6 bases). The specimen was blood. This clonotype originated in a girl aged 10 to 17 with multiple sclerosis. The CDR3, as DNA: TGCGCCAGCAGCTTGACCGGGAGCTCTGGGGCCAACGTCCTGACTTTC. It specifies CASSLTGSSGANVLTF.